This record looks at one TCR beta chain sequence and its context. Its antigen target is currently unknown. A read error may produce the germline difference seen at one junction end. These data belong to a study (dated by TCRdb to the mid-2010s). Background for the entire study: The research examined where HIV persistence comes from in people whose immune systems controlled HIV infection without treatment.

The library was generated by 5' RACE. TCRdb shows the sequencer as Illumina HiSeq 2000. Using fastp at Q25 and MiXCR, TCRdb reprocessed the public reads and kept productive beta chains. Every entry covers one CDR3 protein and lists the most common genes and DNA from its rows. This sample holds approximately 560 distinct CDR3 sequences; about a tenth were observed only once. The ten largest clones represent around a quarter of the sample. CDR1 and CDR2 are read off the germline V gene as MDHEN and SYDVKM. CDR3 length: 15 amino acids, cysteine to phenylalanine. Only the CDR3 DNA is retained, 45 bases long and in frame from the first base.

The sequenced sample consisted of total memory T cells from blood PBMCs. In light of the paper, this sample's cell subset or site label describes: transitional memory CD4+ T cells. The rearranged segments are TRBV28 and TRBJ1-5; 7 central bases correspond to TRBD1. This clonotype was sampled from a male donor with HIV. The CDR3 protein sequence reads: CVSSRPGQSNQPQHF. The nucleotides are TGTGTCAGCAGTCGACCGGGACAGAGCAATCAGCCCCAGCATTTT.